Listed below are T cell receptor beta chains from one sample, sequenced in a study of cytomegalovirus exposure and HLA in healthy donors. TCRdb's table, derived via immunoSEQ multiplex PCR, lists solely in-frame clones and lacks some. The sample yields some 85,000 clones, over 60% seen once. The sequencing sample was made of PBMCs. These TCRs come from a man between 25 and 39 years old in good health and CMV-seronegative. Each CDR3 is given with its conserved first and last residue. A D gene is named only where the DNA matches it firmly. The size field is filled for only some rows; it gives once, few, many or a size class.

V gene: TRBV10-2; D gene: -; J gene: TRBJ1-1; clone size: medium-sized; CDR3 protein: CASSSGRGYTEAFF; CDR3 DNA: TGCGCCAGCAGCTCAGGCAGGGGATACACTGAAGCTTTCTTT
V gene: TRBV6-1; D gene: TRBD1; J gene: TRBJ1-4; clone size: -; CDR3 protein: CACQTGEETEKLFF; CDR3 DNA: TGTGCCTGTCAGACAGGGGAGGAAACTGAAAAACTGTTTTTT
V gene: TRBV5-5; D gene: -; J gene: TRBJ2-1; clone size: -; CDR3 protein: CASSSRGGLESEQFF; CDR3 DNA: TGTGCCAGCAGCTCAAGGGGGGGTTTGGAATCGGAGCAGTTCTTC
V gene: TRBV25-1; D gene: -; J gene: TRBJ1-1; clone size: -; CDR3 protein: CASSEYINTEAFF; CDR3 DNA: TGTGCCAGCAGTGAATATATAAACACTGAAGCTTTCTTT
V gene: TRBV28; D gene: -; J gene: TRBJ2-7; clone size: -; CDR3 protein: CASSSNTVSYEQYF; CDR3 DNA: TGTGCCAGCAGTTCCAACACAGTCTCCTACGAGCAGTACTTC
V gene: TRBV2; D gene: -; J gene: TRBJ2-3; clone size: -; CDR3 protein: CANRPQGDGTQYF; CDR3 DNA: TGTGCCAACCGCCCGCAGGGCGATGGTACGCAGTATTTT
V gene: TRBV4-2; D gene: -; J gene: TRBJ2-6; clone size: few; CDR3 protein: CASSQDQGSGANVLTF; CDR3 DNA: TGTGCCAGCAGCCAAGATCAGGGCTCTGGGGCCAACGTCCTGACTTTC
V gene: TRBV28; D gene: TRBD1; J gene: TRBJ1-1; clone size: -; CDR3 protein: CASSTTGGGYTEAFF; CDR3 DNA: TGTGCCAGCAGTACTACAGGGGGCGGCTACACTGAAGCTTTCTTT
V gene: TRBV13; D gene: TRBD1; J gene: TRBJ2-7; clone size: once; CDR3 protein: CASSPTGQGPSYEQYF; CDR3 DNA: TGTGCCAGCAGCCCCACTGGACAGGGACCCTCCTACGAGCAGTACTTC
V gene: TRBV13; D gene: TRBD2; J gene: TRBJ2-2; clone size: -; CDR3 protein: CASSDAGDTGELFF; CDR3 DNA: TGTGCCAGCAGCGACGCGGGGGACACCGGGGAGCTGTTTTTT
V gene: TRBV5-8; D gene: -; J gene: TRBJ1-1; clone size: few; CDR3 protein: CASSLLQWGRNTEAFF; CDR3 DNA: TGTGCCAGCAGCTTGTTGCAGTGGGGGCGGAACACTGAAGCTTTCTTT
V gene: TRBV2; D gene: TRBD1; J gene: TRBJ2-3; clone size: -; CDR3 protein: CASTGGASTDTQYF; CDR3 DNA: TGTGCCAGTACAGGGGGTGCTAGCACAGATACGCAGTATTTT
V gene: TRBV5-1; D gene: -; J gene: TRBJ2-3; clone size: once; CDR3 protein: CASSLDQTDTQYF; CDR3 DNA: TGCGCCAGCAGCTTGGACCAGACAGATACGCAGTATTTT
V gene: TRBV5-1; D gene: TRBD1; J gene: TRBJ1-6; clone size: -; CDR3 protein: CASSLARGHSPLHF; CDR3 DNA: TGCGCCAGCAGCTTGGCCAGGGGGCATTCACCCCTCCACTTT
V gene: TRBV27; D gene: -; J gene: TRBJ2-7; clone size: -; CDR3 protein: CASRLTGAQGEQYF; CDR3 DNA: TGTGCCAGCAGACTTACAGGCGCTCAGGGCGAGCAGTACTTC